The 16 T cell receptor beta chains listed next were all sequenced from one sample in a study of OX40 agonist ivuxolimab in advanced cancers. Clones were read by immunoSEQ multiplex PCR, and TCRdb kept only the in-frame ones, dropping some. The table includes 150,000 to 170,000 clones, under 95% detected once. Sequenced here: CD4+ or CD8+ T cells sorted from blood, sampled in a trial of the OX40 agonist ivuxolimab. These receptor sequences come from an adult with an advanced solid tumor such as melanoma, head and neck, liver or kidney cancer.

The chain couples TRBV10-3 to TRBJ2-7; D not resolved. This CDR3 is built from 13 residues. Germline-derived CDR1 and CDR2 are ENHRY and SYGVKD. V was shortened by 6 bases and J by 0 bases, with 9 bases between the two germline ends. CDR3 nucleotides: TGTGCCATCAGCGAGATATCCTCCTACGAGCAGTACTTC. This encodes CAISEISSYEQYF.

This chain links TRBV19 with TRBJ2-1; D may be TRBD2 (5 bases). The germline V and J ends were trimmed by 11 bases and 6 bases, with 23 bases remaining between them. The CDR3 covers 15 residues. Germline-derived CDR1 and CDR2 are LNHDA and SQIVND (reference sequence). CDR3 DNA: TGTGCCTGCTCTTCCCGGTGGCTAGAGGGCAATGAGCAGTTCTTC. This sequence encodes CACSSRWLEGNEQFF.

The CDR3: CASSPPAHDGTDTQYF. The CDR3 DNA is TGTGCCAGCTCACCCCCGGCACACGATGGCACAGATACGCAGTATTTT. The V gene is TRBV18, the J gene TRBJ2-3; D remains ambiguous. Germline CDR1 reads KGHSH; CDR2 reads LQKENI. With 3 bases removed from V and 1 base from J, the gap between germline ends came to 14 bases. CDR3 length: 16 residues.

The CDR3, as DNA: TGCGCCAGCAGATCCGGGACAGCCCAGAATCAGCCCCAGCATTTT. Translating gives CASRSGTAQNQPQHF. The J gene is TRBJ1-5, the V gene TRBV5-1; 7 bases are shared with TRBD1. This CDR3 is 15 amino acids long. The germline CDR1 and CDR2 sequences are SGHRS and YFSETQ. V shed 5 bases, J shed 4 bases, and the junction held 9 bases outside the gene matches.

CDR3 sequence reads: CASSLDPSYNEQFF. The CDR3 nucleotides are TGTGCCAGCAGCTTAGATCCGTCCTACAATGAGCAGTTCTTC. The gene calls are TRBV11-3 and TRBJ2-1; D gene ambiguous. The germline V gene encodes CDR1 SGHNT and CDR2 YENEEA. The CDR3 totals 14 residues. Trimming took 0 bases from V and 1 from J, leaving 4 bases between them.

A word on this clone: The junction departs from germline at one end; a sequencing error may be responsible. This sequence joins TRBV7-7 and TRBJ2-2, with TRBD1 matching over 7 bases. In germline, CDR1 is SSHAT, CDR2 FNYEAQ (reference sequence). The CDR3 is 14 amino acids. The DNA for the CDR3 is TGTGCTAGCAGCTTAGAGGGGGCGTACGGGGAGCTGTTTTTT. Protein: CASSLEGAYGELFF.

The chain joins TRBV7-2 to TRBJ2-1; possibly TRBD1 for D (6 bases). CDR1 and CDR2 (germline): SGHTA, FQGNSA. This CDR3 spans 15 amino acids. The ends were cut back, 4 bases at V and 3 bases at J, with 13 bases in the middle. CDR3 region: CASSSPGHVYNEQFF. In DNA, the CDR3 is TGTGCCAGCAGCTCTCCGGGACATGTCTACAATGAGCAGTTCTTC.

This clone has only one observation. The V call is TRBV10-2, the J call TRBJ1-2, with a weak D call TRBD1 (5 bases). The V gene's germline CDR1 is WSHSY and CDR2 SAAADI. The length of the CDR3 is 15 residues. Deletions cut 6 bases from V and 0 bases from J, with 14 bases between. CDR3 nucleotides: TGCGCCAGCAGCCTCGGGGGGGGTTCTAACTATGGCTACACCTTC. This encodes CASSLGGGSNYGYTF.

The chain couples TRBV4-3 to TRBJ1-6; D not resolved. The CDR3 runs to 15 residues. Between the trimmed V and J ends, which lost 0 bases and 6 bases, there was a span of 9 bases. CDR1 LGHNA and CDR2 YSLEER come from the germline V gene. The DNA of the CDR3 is TGCGCCAGCAGCCAAGATTACGGGGTTAATTCACCCCTCCACTTT. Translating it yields CASSQDYGVNSPLHF.

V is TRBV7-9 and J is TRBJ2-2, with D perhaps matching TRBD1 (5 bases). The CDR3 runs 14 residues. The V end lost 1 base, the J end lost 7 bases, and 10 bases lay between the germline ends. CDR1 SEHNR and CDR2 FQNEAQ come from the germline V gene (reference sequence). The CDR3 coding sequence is TGTGCCAGCAGCTTAGTAGGGGCTGTCGGGGAGCTGTTTTTT. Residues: CASSLVGAVGELFF.

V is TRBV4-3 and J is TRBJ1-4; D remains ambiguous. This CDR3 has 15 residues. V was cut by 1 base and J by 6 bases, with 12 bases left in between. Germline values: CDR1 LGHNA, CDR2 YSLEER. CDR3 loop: CASSQAENWHEKLFF. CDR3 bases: TGCGCCAGCAGCCAAGCGGAGAACTGGCATGAAAAACTGTTTTTT.

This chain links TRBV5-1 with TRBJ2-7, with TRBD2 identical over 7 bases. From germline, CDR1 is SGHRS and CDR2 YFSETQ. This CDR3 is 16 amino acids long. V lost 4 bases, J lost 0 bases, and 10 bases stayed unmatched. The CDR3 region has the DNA TGCGCCAGCAGCCTGTTAACGGGAGGTAGCTCCTACGAGCAGTACTTC. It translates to CASSLLTGGSSYEQYF.

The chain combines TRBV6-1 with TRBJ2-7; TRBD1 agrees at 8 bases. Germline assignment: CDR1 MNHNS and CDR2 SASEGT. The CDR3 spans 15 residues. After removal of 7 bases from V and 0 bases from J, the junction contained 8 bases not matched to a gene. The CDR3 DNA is TGTGCCAGCACCCTGGGACAGGCCACCTCCTACGAGCAGTACTTC. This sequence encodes CASTLGQATSYEQYF.

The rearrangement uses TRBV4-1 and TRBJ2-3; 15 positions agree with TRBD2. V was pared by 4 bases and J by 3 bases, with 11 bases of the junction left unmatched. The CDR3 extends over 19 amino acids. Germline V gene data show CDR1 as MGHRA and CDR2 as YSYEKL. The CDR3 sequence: CASSLQRTSGRAGTDTQYF. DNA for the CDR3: TGCGCCAGCAGCCTTCAACGGACTAGCGGGAGGGCCGGAACAGATACGCAGTATTTT.

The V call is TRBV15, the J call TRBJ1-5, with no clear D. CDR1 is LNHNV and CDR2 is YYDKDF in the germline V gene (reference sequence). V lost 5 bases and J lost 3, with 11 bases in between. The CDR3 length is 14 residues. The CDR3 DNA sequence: TGTGCCACCAGCCCAGCCTTAGCCAATCAGCCCCAGCATTTT. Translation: CATSPALANQPQHF.

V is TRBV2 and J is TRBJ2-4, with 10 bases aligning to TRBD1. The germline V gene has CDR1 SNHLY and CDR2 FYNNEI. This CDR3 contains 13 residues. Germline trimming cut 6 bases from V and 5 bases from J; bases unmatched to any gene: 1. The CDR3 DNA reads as TGTGCCAGCAGGGGGACAGGGGAAAACATTCAGTACTTC. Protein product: CASRGTGENIQYF.